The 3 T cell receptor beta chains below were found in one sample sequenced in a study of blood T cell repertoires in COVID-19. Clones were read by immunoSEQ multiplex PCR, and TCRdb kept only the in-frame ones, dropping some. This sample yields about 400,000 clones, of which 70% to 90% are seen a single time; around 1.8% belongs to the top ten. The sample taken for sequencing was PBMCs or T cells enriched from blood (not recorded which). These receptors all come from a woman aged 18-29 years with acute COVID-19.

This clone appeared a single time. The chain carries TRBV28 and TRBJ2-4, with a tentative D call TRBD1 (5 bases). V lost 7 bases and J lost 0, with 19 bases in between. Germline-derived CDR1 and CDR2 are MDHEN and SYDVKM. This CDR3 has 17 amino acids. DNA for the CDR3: TGTGCCAGCACCCCAACTCAGGGCGAGGTAGCCAAAAACATTCAGTACTTC. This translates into CASTPTQGEVAKNIQYF.

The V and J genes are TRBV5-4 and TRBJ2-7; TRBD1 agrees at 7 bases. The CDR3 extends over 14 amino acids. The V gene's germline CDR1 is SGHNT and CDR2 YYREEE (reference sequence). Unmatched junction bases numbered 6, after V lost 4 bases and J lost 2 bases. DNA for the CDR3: TGTGCCAGCAGCCTGACAGGGAACCCCTACGAGCAGTACTTC. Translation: CASSLTGNPYEQYF.

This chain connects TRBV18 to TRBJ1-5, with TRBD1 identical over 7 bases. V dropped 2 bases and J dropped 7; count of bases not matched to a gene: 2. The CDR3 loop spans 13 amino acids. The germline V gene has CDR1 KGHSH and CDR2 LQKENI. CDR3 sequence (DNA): TGTGCCAGCTCACCAGGGGACAGACAGCCCCAGCATTTT. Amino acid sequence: CASSPGDRQPQHF.